One sample yielded the 20 T cell receptor beta chains listed below, sequenced in a study of blood T cell repertoires in COVID-19. Profiling relied on immunoSEQ multiplex PCR, and the TCRdb table lists in-frame clones only, not all of them. The sample has about 85,000 clones; 65% to 80% are singletons. The sequenced sample was peripheral blood. Receptor source: a man between 65 and 80 years old with acute or convalescent COVID-19.

This rearrangement joins TRBV5-8 to TRBJ2-5, with TRBD1 as a possible D gene (5 bases). Trimming took 4 bases from V and 0 from J, leaving 7 bases between them. The CDR3 contains 13 residues. Looked up from germline, CDR1 is SGHTS and CDR2 is YDEGEE. CDR3 nucleotide sequence: TGTGCCAGCAGCCGGACATACCAAGAGACCCAGTACTTC. Its translation: CASSRTYQETQYF.

The genes are TRBV5-6 and TRBJ1-1, with 7 bases aligning to TRBD1. Trimming removed 0 bases from V and 10 bases from J; junction bases left unmatched: 6. Germline CDR1 reads SGHDT; CDR2 reads YYEEEE. The CDR3 contains 13 residues. The CDR3 spells CASSLARRGVAFF. The CDR3 DNA reads TGTGCCAGCAGCTTGGCCCGCAGGGGGGTAGCTTTCTTT.

This clone has only a few counts. J is TRBJ2-5 and V is TRBV3-1 (or the pseudogene TRBV3-2); 9 bases map to TRBD2. The junction had 4 bases not matched to a gene; V was cut back by 3 bases and J by 2 bases. Germline V lookup: CDR1 LGHDT, CDR2 YNNKEL (reference sequence). This CDR3 is 15 amino acids long. CDR3 nucleotide sequence: TGTGCCAGCAGCCAGCTAGCGGGGCCTCAAGAGACCCAGTACTTC. Translated, it gives CASSQLAGPQETQYF.

The chain employs TRBV5-1 and TRBJ2-2; 7 nucleotides align to TRBD1. The J segment lost 0 bases and the V segment lost 4 bases, leaving 6 bases of the junction unmatched. The germline CDR1 and CDR2 sequences are SGHRS and YFSETQ. The CDR3 length is 16 residues. DNA for the CDR3: TGCGCCAGCAGCACTACCGGGACAGCGAACACCGGGGAGCTGTTTTTT. Protein sequence: CASSTTGTANTGELFF.

This clone was picked up a small number of times. V and J are TRBV11-2 and TRBJ2-5, with 10 positions matching TRBD2. Germline CDR1 SGHAT, CDR2 FQNNGV. V was clipped by 3 bases and J by 3 bases; unmatched bases: 1. CDR3 size: 14 residues. The CDR3 coding sequence is TGTGCCAGCAGCTTGGGACTAGCGAAAGAGACCCAGTACTTC. Amino acid sequence: CASSLGLAKETQYF.

The J gene is TRBJ2-7, the V gene TRBV4-1, with TRBD1 matching over 9 bases. Losses at the gene ends were 1 base for V and 4 bases for J; bases not matched to a gene: 5. From germline, CDR1 is MGHRA and CDR2 YSYEKL. The CDR3 runs to 15 residues. The CDR3 sequence: CASSQVGQGIYEQYF. As DNA, the CDR3 is TGCGCCAGCAGCCAAGTGGGACAGGGTATATACGAGCAGTACTTC.

This rearrangement joins TRBV14 to TRBJ2-7, with a possible D match to TRBD2 (5 bases). CDR1 is SGHDN and CDR2 is FVKESK in the germline V gene. Deletions cut 0 bases from V and 5 bases from J, with 14 bases between. CDR3 length equals 15 residues. The CDR3 DNA follows: TGTGCCAGCAGCCAAGATTGGCGGGCAAGGGACGAGCAGTACGTC. Translating gives CASSQDWRARDEQYV.

This clone was seen a single time. The CDR3 bases are TGTGCCAGCAGTCTGGGACAGTTTAACTATGGCTACACCTTC. Translation gives CASSLGQFNYGYTF. This chain uses TRBV3-1 (or the pseudogene TRBV3-2) with TRBJ1-2; 7 bases map to TRBD1. Germline CDR1 LGHDT, CDR2 YNNKEL (reference sequence). The trim removed 6 bases at V and 1 base at J, leaving 5 bases unmatched. There are 14 residues in the CDR3.

The chain links TRBV10-2 to TRBJ2-1; TRBD2 matches 7 bases. With 8 bases clipped from V and 6 bases from J, the junction kept 7 bases outside the gene matches. The CDR3 has 13 residues. Germline V gene sequence: CDR1 WSHSY, CDR2 SAAADI. In nucleotides, the CDR3 is TGCGCCAGCGGTAACGGGGGGACCAATGAGCAGTTCTTC. Its translation: CASGNGGTNEQFF.

V usage is TRBV4-1 and J usage is TRBJ2-2; possible D gene TRBD1, 6 bases. This CDR3 region has 14 residues. V was clipped by 0 bases and J by 5 bases, with 7 bases between them. Germline-derived CDR1 and CDR2 are MGHRA and YSYEKL. In nucleotides, the CDR3 is TGCGCCAGCAGCCAAGACACAGGGACCGGGGAGCTGTTTTTT. It is translated as CASSQDTGTGELFF.

This rearrangement joins TRBV28 to TRBJ1-2, with TRBD1 as a possible D gene (6 bases). The CDR3 is 12 residues long. Germline V CDR1 and CDR2: MDHEN, SYDVKM. The V gene lost 6 bases and the J gene lost 8 bases, with 13 bases spanning the gap. DNA of the CDR3: TGTGCCAGCAGCCTACAGGGCACAGGCTACACCTTC. Amino acid sequence: CASSLQGTGYTF.

Points on this clone: The sample contains more than one DNA sequence encoding this CDR3. CDR3 residues: CASSLLSSNQPQHF. The CDR3 nucleotides read TGTGCCAGCAGTTTATTATCTAGCAATCAGCCCCAGCATTTT. The chain uses TRBV27 and TRBJ1-5; D not resolved. The CDR3 is 14 residues long. CDR1 is MNHEY and CDR2 is SMNVEV in the germline V gene (reference sequence). V was clipped by 1 base and J by 0 bases, with 4 bases between them.

In this sample, this clone turned up many times. The chain combines TRBV11-2 with TRBJ2-1, with 12 bases lining up with TRBD2. This CDR3 has 16 residues. Unmatched junction bases numbered 6, after V lost 2 bases and J lost 7 bases. Per germline, CDR1 SGHAT and CDR2 FQNNGV. This CDR3 reads CASSLWASGGANEQFF. CDR3 DNA: TGTGCCAGCAGCTTATGGGCTAGCGGGGGGGCAAATGAGCAGTTCTTC.

J is TRBJ1-5 and V is TRBV19; no clear D. The germline gives CDR1 LNHDA, CDR2 SQIVND (reference sequence). The CDR3 contains 12 residues. V was clipped by 5 bases and J by 4 bases, with 6 bases between them. CDR3 residues: CASSPNNQPQHF. CDR3 DNA: TGTGCCAGTAGTCCCAATAATCAGCCCCAGCATTTT.

The chain uses TRBV7-7 and TRBJ2-1; D might be TRBD1 (6 bases). V was trimmed by 5 bases and J by 6 bases, leaving 11 bases between them. Germline CDR1 is SSHAT and CDR2 is FNYEAQ (reference sequence). There are 13 residues in the CDR3. In DNA, the CDR3 is TGTGCCAGCAGCCCCGGACAGTTCAATGAGCAGTTCTTC. Translation: CASSPGQFNEQFF. Full variable domain (outside the CDR3, taken from reference TRBV7-7 and TRBJ2-1): GAGVSQSPRYKVTKRGQDVTLRCDPISSHATLYWYQQALGQGPEFLTYFNYEAQPDKSGLPSDRFSAERPEGSISTLTIQRTEQRDSAMYRCASSPGQFNEQFFGPGTRLTVL.

The V call is TRBV11-2, the J call TRBJ2-2; D gene uncertain. The germline V gene has CDR1 SGHAT and CDR2 FQNNGV. V shed 1 base and J shed 3 bases, with 9 bases lying between them. CDR3 length: 15 amino acids. The CDR3 nucleotides read TGTGCCAGCAGCTTAGGGGCAGATTACACCGGGGAGCTGTTTTTT. This codes for CASSLGADYTGELFF.

V is TRBV6-5 and J is TRBJ1-5; 7 bases are shared with TRBD1. Trimming at V came to 11 bases and at J to 4 bases, leaving 8 bases not matched to a gene. Germline assignment: CDR1 MNHEY and CDR2 SVGAGI. The CDR3 covers 13 residues. The CDR3 protein is CAVRRGQNQPQHF. DNA of the CDR3: TGTGCCGTCCGGAGGGGGCAGAATCAGCCCCAGCATTTT.

This clone appeared a few times. The chain has TRBV5-1 and TRBJ1-1, with D hard to call. The CDR3 extends over 13 amino acids. Trimming removed 3 bases at V and 1 base at J, with 7 bases between. Germline loops: CDR1 SGHRS, CDR2 YFSETQ. The CDR3 DNA reads TGCGCCAGCAGCTGGAGCGCGAACACTGAAGCTTTCTTT. Protein sequence: CASSWSANTEAFF.

The chain couples TRBV11-1 to TRBJ1-6, with D hard to call. The CDR3 length is 13 residues. Germline CDR1 is SGHAT and CDR2 is FQDESV (reference sequence). Trimming cost V 4 bases and J 8 bases, with 9 bases left between them. The chain's CDR3 is CASSSEADSPLHF. The CDR3 DNA is TGTGCCAGCAGCTCAGAGGCGGATTCACCCCTCCACTTT.

The chain carries TRBV19 and TRBJ1-5; D not resolved. CDR1 is LNHDA, CDR2 SQIVND, per germline (reference sequence). V lost 0 bases to trimming and J lost 4 bases, with 10 bases between them. This CDR3 is 15 amino acids long. The DNA for the CDR3 is TGTGCCAGTAGTATAGACGGGGTAAGAAATCAGCCCCAGCATTTT. Translation: CASSIDGVRNQPQHF.